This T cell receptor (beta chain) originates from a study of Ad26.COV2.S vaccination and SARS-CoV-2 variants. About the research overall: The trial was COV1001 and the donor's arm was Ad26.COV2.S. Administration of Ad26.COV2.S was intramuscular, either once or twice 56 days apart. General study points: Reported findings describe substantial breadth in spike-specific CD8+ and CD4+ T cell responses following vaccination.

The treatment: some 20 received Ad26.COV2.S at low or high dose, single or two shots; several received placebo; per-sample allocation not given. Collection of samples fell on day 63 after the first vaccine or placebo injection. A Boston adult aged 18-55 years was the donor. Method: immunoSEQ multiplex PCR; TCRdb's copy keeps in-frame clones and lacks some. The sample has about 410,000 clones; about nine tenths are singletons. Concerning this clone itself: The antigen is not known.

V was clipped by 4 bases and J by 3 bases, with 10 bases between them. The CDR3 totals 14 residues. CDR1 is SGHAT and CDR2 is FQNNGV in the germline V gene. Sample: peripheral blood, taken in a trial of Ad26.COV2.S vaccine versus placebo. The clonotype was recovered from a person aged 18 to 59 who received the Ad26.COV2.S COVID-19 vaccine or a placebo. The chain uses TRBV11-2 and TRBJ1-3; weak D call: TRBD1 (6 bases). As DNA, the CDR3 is TGTGCCAGCAGCTCGGGGGCGCGTGGAAACACCATATATTTT. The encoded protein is CASSSGARGNTIYF.